Listed here are 20 T cell receptor beta chains from one sample, sequenced in a study of blood T cell repertoires in COVID-19. Method: immunoSEQ multiplex PCR; TCRdb's copy keeps in-frame clones and lacks some. The sample shows approximately 130,000 clones, roughly four fifths of them seen only once. Input material: PBMCs or T cells enriched from blood (not recorded which). The receptor set was obtained from a man between 25 and 39 years old who had recovered from COVID-19.

This clone was detected a few times. V and J are TRBV18 and TRBJ2-7, with TRBD1 matching 7 bases. Trimming at V came to 3 bases and at J to 2 bases, leaving 4 bases not matched to a gene. The V gene's germline CDR1 is KGHSH and CDR2 LQKENI. The CDR3 contains 14 residues. The CDR3 sequence: CASSPRGQTYEQYV. The CDR3 DNA follows: TGTGCCAGCTCACCCCGGGGACAGACCTACGAGCAGTACGTC.

The genes are TRBV9 and TRBJ2-1, with 9 bases fitting TRBD1. CDR1 SGDLS and CDR2 YYNGEE come from the germline V gene. This CDR3 contains 14 residues. V lost 4 bases, J lost 8 bases, and 7 bases stayed unmatched. Here the CDR3 DNA reads TGTGCCAGCAGCCCCCAGACAGGGGGACATGAGCAGTTCTTC. This encodes CASSPQTGGHEQFF.

The chain links TRBV19 to TRBJ1-6; D possibly corresponds to TRBD1 (5 bases). This CDR3 has 13 residues. Per the germline V gene, CDR1 is LNHDA and CDR2 is SQIVND (reference sequence). The V and J ends lost 6 bases and 12 bases respectively, with 15 bases between them. The DNA for the CDR3 is TGTGCCAGTAGCCTGGACAAGTGGTTACCCCTCCACTTT. Translation: CASSLDKWLPLHF.

The chain's CDR3 is CASGSPIAGQSPLHF. DNA of the CDR3: TGTGCCAGTGGGTCGCCGATCGCAGGGCAATCACCCCTCCACTTT. The chain uses TRBV28 and TRBJ1-6; perhaps TRBD1 as D (5 bases). The CDR3 sequence is 15 residues long. CDR1 and CDR2 (germline): MDHEN, SYDVKM. The V end was cut by 9 bases, the J end by 10 bases, with 22 bases between.

The rearrangement joins TRBV2 to TRBJ1-2, with D possibly matching TRBD1 (6 bases). V lost 3 bases and J lost 0, with 14 bases in between. Germline-derived CDR1 and CDR2 are SNHLY and FYNNEI. The CDR3 runs 16 residues. The CDR3 coding sequence is TGTGCCAGCAGTGATTCCCAGACAGGAGCTAACTATGGCTACACCTTC. Translation gives CASSDSQTGANYGYTF.

The rearrangement joins TRBV4-1 to TRBJ2-2; possible D gene TRBD2, 5 bases. Germline V gene sequence: CDR1 MGHRA, CDR2 YSYEKL. Between the trimmed V and J ends, which lost 0 bases and 7 bases, there was a span of 15 bases. This CDR3 is 16 amino acids long. CDR3 in amino acids: CASSQDKQRAGGELFF. CDR3 bases: TGCGCCAGCAGCCAAGATAAGCAAAGGGCGGGCGGGGAGCTGTTTTTT.

The V gene is TRBV6-5, the J gene TRBJ2-7; 9 bases agree with TRBD1. The CDR3 has 15 amino acids. With 6 bases clipped from V and 0 bases from J, the junction kept 6 bases outside the gene matches. Germline CDR1 reads MNHEY; CDR2 reads SVGAGI. The CDR3 DNA is TGTGCCAGCAGCCCCGGACAGGGGAGCTCCTACGAGCAGTACGTC. Amino acids: CASSPGQGSSYEQYV.

This rearrangement joins TRBV2 to TRBJ1-6; TRBD1 matches at 7 bases. The CDR3 contains 17 residues. CDR1 and CDR2 from the germline V gene are SNHLY and FYNNEI. V trimming: 0 bases; J trimming: 6 bases; junction bases outside the gene matches: 8. This CDR3 reads CASSEAETGFGNSPLHF. CDR3 coding DNA: TGTGCCAGCAGTGAAGCCGAGACAGGGTTTGGTAATTCACCCCTCCACTTT.

The J gene is TRBJ1-5, the V gene TRBV5-6, with D possibly matching TRBD1 (6 bases). The CDR3 is made up of 15 amino acids. V was shortened by 2 bases and J by 0 bases, with 9 bases between the two germline ends. Germline lookup yields CDR1 SGHDT and CDR2 YYEEEE. CDR3 in amino acids: CASSFAGASNQPQHF. The CDR3 coding sequence is TGTGCCAGCAGCTTTGCGGGGGCTAGCAATCAGCCCCAGCATTTT.

In DNA form, the CDR3 reads TGCGCCAGCAGCACAGGACAGGGTTCGGGCGAGCAGTACTTC. Protein product: CASSTGQGSGEQYF. This rearrangement joins TRBV5-1 to TRBJ2-7, with 8 bases identical to TRBD1. The germline V gene encodes CDR1 SGHRS and CDR2 YFSETQ. This CDR3 is 14 amino acids long. The trim removed 4 bases at V and 6 bases at J, leaving 9 bases unmatched.

This chain connects TRBV7-9 to TRBJ2-1, with D unclear. Trimming took off 0 bases at V and 2 bases at J, with 11 bases between the two ends. Germline loops: CDR1 SEHNR, CDR2 FQNEAQ (reference sequence). The CDR3 totals 16 residues. DNA of the CDR3: TGTGCCAGCAGCTTAGCGGGCATGGGTGCCTACAATGAGCAGTTCTTC. It is translated as CASSLAGMGAYNEQFF.

This clone was picked up one time. The rearrangement links TRBV7-9 to TRBJ2-3; tentative D call: TRBD2 (5 bases). The V end was cut by 5 bases, the J end by 2 bases, with 20 bases between. Germline-derived CDR1 and CDR2 are SEHNR and FQNEAQ (reference sequence). This CDR3 region has 17 residues. CDR3 amino acids: CASSPPLVTTITDTQYF. DNA of the CDR3: TGTGCCAGCAGCCCCCCACTAGTCACAACTATCACAGATACGCAGTATTTT. The variable domain in full, completed from reference TRBV7-9 and TRBJ2-3, reads DTGVSQNPRHKITKRGQNVTFRCDPISEHNRLYWYRQTLGQGPEFLTYFQNEAQLEKSRLLSDRFSAERPKGSFSTLEIQRTEQGDSAMYLCASSPPLVTTITDTQYFGPGTRLTVL.

This chain links TRBV7-3 with TRBJ2-1; D may be TRBD1 (6 bases). Germline V gives CDR1 SGHTA, CDR2 FQGTGA. The CDR3 is 16 residues long. Trimming cost V 4 bases and J 8 bases, with 21 bases left between them. The CDR3 coding sequence is TGTGCCAGCAGCTCCGAGTCAGGGGCCCCACTTTATGAGCAGTTCTTC. As protein: CASSSESGAPLYEQFF.

The table lists this clone with a count of one. The chain couples TRBV3-1 (or the pseudogene TRBV3-2) to TRBJ1-2, with D perhaps matching TRBD1 (5 bases). The CDR3 is 11 residues long. The germline V gene encodes CDR1 LGHDT and CDR2 YNNKEL (reference sequence). The V end was cut by 0 bases, the J end by 13 bases, with 9 bases between. The CDR3 DNA sequence: TGTGCCAGCAGCCAAGATGGGACTTCCACCTTC. It is translated as CASSQDGTSTF.

This clone has ten or more counts. The chain uses TRBV3-1 (or the pseudogene TRBV3-2) and TRBJ1-4; TRBD1 might be the D (6 bases). Trimming took 2 bases from V and 7 from J, leaving 11 bases between them. Germline assignment: CDR1 LGHDT and CDR2 YNNKEL (reference sequence). The CDR3 extends over 14 amino acids. The CDR3 coding sequence is TGTGCCAGCAGCCAATTCAGGGGTGGTGAAAAACTGTTTTTT. This translates into CASSQFRGGEKLFF.

This clone appeared a single time. The V and J genes are TRBV2 and TRBJ2-7; 7 bases line up with TRBD1. CDR1 and CDR2 (germline): SNHLY, FYNNEI. The CDR3 has 16 residues. J lost 6 bases, V lost 2 bases, and 13 bases had no gene match. The CDR3 nucleotides are TGTGCCAGCAGTGAACAAAGGGGGCAATATAGTGGCGAGCAGTACGTC. The encoded protein is CASSEQRGQYSGEQYV.

The chain uses TRBV3-1 (or the pseudogene TRBV3-2) and TRBJ2-1, with TRBD1 matching over 7 bases. Trimming cost V 4 bases and J 4 bases; bases outside gene matches: 13. This CDR3 comprises 17 residues. CDR1 and CDR2 (germline): LGHDT, YNNKEL (reference sequence). CDR3 sequence: CASSLMTGFYSYNEQFF. The CDR3 coding sequence is TGTGCCAGCAGCCTAATGACAGGGTTCTACAGTTACAATGAGCAGTTCTTC.

The chain couples TRBV5-4 to TRBJ1-1; D might be TRBD1 (6 bases). The germline V gene encodes CDR1 SGHNT and CDR2 YYREEE (reference sequence). The CDR3 has 15 amino acids. V shed 0 bases and J shed 0 bases, with 9 bases lying between them. The CDR3 nucleotides are TGTGCCAGCAGCTTGGAGGGGGGGTTGAACACTGAAGCTTTCTTT. Amino acid sequence: CASSLEGGLNTEAFF.

The chain recombines TRBV5-6 with TRBJ2-1, with 10 bases lining up with TRBD2. The CDR3 is made up of 16 amino acids. The germline gives CDR1 SGHDT, CDR2 YYEEEE. V gave up 4 bases and J gave up 4 bases; unmatched junction bases: 8. This CDR3 reads CASSLPTSGTYNEQFF. DNA of the CDR3: TGTGCCAGCAGCCTTCCAACTAGCGGGACGTACAATGAGCAGTTCTTC.

This clone turned up a few times. This chain joins TRBV7-3 and TRBJ2-5, with 8 nucleotides matching TRBD1. The germline V gene has CDR1 SGHTA and CDR2 FQGTGA. V trimming: 5 bases; J trimming: 1 base; junction bases outside the gene matches: 3. The CDR3 totals 14 residues. The DNA for the CDR3 is TGTGCCAGCAGCCCGACAGGGGCCCAAGAGACCCAGTACTTC. This translates into CASSPTGAQETQYF.